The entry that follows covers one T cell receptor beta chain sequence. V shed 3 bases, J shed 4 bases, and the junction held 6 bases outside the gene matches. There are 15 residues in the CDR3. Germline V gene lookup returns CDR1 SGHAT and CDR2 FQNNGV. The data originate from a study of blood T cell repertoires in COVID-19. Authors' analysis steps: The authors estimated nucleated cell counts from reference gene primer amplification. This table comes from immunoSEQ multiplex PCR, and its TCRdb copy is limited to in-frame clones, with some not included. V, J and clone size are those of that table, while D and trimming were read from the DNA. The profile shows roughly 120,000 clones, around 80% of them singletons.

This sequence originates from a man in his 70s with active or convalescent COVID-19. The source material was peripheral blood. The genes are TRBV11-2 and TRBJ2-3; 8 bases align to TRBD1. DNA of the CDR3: TGTGCCAGCAGCTTCGCAGGGGGCCTCCCAGATACGCAGTATTTT. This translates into CASSFAGGLPDTQYF. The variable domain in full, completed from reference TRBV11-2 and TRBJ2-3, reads EAGVAQSPRYKIIEKRQSVAFWCNPISGHATLYWYQQILGQGPKLLIQFQNNGVVDDSQLPKDRFSAERLKGVDSTLKIQPAKLEDSAVYLCASSFAGGLPDTQYFGPGTRLTVL.